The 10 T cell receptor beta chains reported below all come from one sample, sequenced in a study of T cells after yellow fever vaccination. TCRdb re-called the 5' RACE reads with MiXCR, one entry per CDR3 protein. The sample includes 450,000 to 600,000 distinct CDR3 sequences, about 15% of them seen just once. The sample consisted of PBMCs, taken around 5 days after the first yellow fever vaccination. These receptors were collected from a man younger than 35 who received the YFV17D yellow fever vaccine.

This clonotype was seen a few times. As DNA, the CDR3 is TGTGCCAGTAGTATTTTCGGGCACAAAAACATTCAGTACTTC. This sequence encodes CASSIFGHKNIQYF. This sequence joins TRBV19 and TRBJ2-4; D ambiguous. Trimming left V 3 bases short and J 3 bases short, with 9 bases between. The CDR3 extends over 14 amino acids. The germline CDR1 and CDR2 sequences are LNHDA and SQIVND (reference sequence).

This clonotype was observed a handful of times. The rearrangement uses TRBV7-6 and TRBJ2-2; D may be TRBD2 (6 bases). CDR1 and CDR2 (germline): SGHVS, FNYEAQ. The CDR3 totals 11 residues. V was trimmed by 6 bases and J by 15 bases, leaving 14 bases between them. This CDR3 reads CASREGRTMFF. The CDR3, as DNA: TGTGCCAGCAGAGAGGGGAGGACGATGTTTTTT.

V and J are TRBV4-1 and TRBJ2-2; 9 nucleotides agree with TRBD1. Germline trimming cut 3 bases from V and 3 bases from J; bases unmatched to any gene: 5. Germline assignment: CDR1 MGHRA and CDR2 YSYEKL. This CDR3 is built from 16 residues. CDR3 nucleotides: TGCGCCAGCAGCCAGATAAGACAGGGGGACACCGGGGAGCTGTTTTTT. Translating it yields CASSQIRQGDTGELFF.

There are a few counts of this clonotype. CDR3 residues: CASSTTRTQGEKLFF. DNA for the CDR3: TGTGCCAGCAGCACAACCCGGACGCAGGGTGAAAAACTGTTTTTT. The J gene is TRBJ1-4, the V gene TRBV7-2; D possibly corresponds to TRBD1 (5 bases). V dropped 5 bases and J dropped 7 bases, with 17 bases sitting between them. Germline loops: CDR1 SGHTA, CDR2 FQGNSA. The CDR3 has 15 amino acids.

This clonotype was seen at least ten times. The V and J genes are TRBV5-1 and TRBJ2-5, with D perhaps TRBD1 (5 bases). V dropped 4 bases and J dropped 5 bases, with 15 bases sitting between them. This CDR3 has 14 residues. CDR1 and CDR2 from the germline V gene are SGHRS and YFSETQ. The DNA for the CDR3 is TGCGCCAGCAGCCAAGGTCAGGGCAGGGAGACCCAGTACTTC. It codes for CASSQGQGRETQYF.

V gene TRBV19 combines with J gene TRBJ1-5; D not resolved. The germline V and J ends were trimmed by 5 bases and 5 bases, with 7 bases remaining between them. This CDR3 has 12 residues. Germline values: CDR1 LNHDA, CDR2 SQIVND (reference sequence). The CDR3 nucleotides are TGTGCCAGTAGTCCTCTGTATCAGCCCCAGCATTTT. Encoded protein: CASSPLYQPQHF.

The CDR3, as DNA: TGCAGTGCCCCCACCTTAGCGGGGGGGGACAATGAGCAGTTCTTC. This encodes CSAPTLAGGDNEQFF. The V call is TRBV20-1, the J call TRBJ2-1; 11 bases are a match to TRBD2. With V trimmed by 6 bases and J by 5 bases, 9 bases remained unmatched. In germline, CDR1 is DFQATT, CDR2 SNEGSKA (reference sequence). The CDR3 consists of 15 residues.

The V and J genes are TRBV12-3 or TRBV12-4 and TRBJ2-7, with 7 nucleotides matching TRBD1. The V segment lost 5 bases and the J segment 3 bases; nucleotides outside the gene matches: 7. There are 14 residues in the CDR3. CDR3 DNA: TGTGCCAGCAGTGGGACAGATTCTCTCTACGAGCAGTACTTC. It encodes CASSGTDSLYEQYF.

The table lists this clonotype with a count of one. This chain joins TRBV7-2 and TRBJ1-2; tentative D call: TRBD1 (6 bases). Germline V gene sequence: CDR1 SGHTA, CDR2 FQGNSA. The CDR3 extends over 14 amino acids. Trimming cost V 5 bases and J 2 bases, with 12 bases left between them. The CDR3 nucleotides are TGTGCCAGCAGCGGGGGGCAGCGAAACTATGGCTACACCTTC. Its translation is CASSGGQRNYGYTF.

The CDR3 DNA sequence: TGTGCCAGCTCACGCGGACAGGGGCGGATTCAGCCCCAGCATTTT. Protein sequence: CASSRGQGRIQPQHF. This chain uses TRBV18 with TRBJ1-5, with 9 positions matching TRBD1. J lost 6 bases, V lost 4 bases, and 7 bases had no gene match. The length of the CDR3 is 15 residues. Per germline, CDR1 KGHSH and CDR2 LQKENI.